This TCR beta chain was sequenced during a study of response to subunit inactivated influenza vaccine. Study outcomes and limitations: Authors suggested each seasonal flu vaccination may recruit only limited numbers of new T cells.

This clonotype was found a few times. What it recognizes is unknown. Trimming took 0 bases from V and 7 from J, leaving 12 bases between them. The CDR3 is made up of 13 amino acids. Germline assignment: CDR1 DFQATT and CDR2 SNEGSKA (reference sequence). TCRdb reprocessed the RT-PCR reads via MiXCR and lists one record per CDR3 protein. In the table there are approximately 500,000 distinct CDR3 sequences, 10% to 15% of which are singletons. The input for sequencing was PBMCs from blood, taken more than 35 days after vaccination. The receptor comes from a man aged 50 to 59 who received an inactivated influenza vaccine. The chain has TRBV20-1 and TRBJ1-2; D gene uncertain. The CDR3 loop is CSARESGSAGYTF. In DNA form, the CDR3 reads TGCAGTGCTAGAGAATCTGGGTCGGCTGGCTACACCTTC.